A selection of T cell receptor beta chains follows, all from one sample in a study of graft-versus-host responses after intestinal transplantation. Sequencing used immunoSEQ multiplex PCR; TCRdb keeps in-frame clones, though not all of them. Here the sample spans under 80,000 clones, 92% being singletons. The sample in question was PBMCs, obtained 98 days after intestinal transplantation. These receptor sequences come from a human patient who received an intestinal transplant, so some T cells may come from the graft donor. CDR3s include the opening cysteine and the closing phenylalanine or tryptophan. A D gene is named only where the DNA matches it firmly. The size entry is marked missing in some rows and otherwise reads once, few, many or a size class.

j_call clone_size v_call d_call cdr3_aa cdr3_nt
TRBJ2-4 NA TRBV28 TRBD1 CASSTPGQGNIQYF TGTGCCAGCAGTACCCCCGGACAGGGAAACATTCAGTACTTC
TRBJ1-5 NA TRBV2 NA CASSEGAESNQPQHF TGTGCCAGCAGTGAGGGGGCTGAGAGCAATCAGCCCCAGCATTTT
TRBJ1-2 once TRBV5-1 NA CASSLTPGNYGYTF TGCGCCAGCAGCTTGACCCCGGGGAACTATGGCTACACCTTC
TRBJ1-1 NA TRBV28 TRBD1 CASSPGTGWTEAFF TGTGCCAGCAGCCCCGGGACAGGGTGGACTGAAGCTTTCTTT
TRBJ1-1 NA TRBV15 TRBD1 CATSTGQGGSANTEAFF TGTGCCACCAGCACGGGACAGGGAGGTAGTGCGAACACTGAAGCTTTCTTT
TRBJ1-5 NA TRBV11-2 NA CASSQSSGFDQPQHF TGTGCCAGCAGCCAATCTTCAGGGTTTGATCAGCCCCAGCATTTT
TRBJ2-1 NA TRBV10-2 TRBD2 CASSDGLAGGLYNEQFF TGCGCCAGCAGTGACGGGCTAGCGGGGGGCCTCTACAATGAGCAGTTCTTC
TRBJ1-1 NA TRBV4-1 NA CASSLRGDTEAFF TGCGCCAGCAGCCTTCGGGGGGACACTGAAGCTTTCTTT
TRBJ2-3 NA TRBV28 TRBD2 CASSLLASGRGLDTQYF TGTGCCAGCAGTTTATTGGCTAGCGGGAGGGGGTTAGATACGCAGTATTTT
TRBJ2-5 NA TRBV9 NA CASSVVGAGETQYF TGTGCCAGCAGCGTAGTGGGGGCGGGGGAGACCCAGTACTTC
TRBJ1-5 NA TRBV12-2 NA CASRLRVGQPQHF TGTGCAAGTCGCTTAAGGGTCGGTCAGCCCCAGCATTTT
TRBJ2-1 NA TRBV6-6 TRBD1 CASSNDRGNEQFF TGTGCCAGCAGCAACGACAGGGGCAATGAGCAGTTCTTC
TRBJ1-1 NA TRBV5-1 NA CASQQGTQGRNTEAFF TGCGCCAGTCAACAGGGAACCCAAGGTCGGAACACTGAAGCTTTCTTT
TRBJ2-7 NA TRBV5-1 NA CASSLDPGLSYEQYF TGCGCCAGCAGCTTGGATCCAGGCCTCTCCTACGAGCAGTACTTC
TRBJ2-2 NA TRBV28 NA CASSFPGGADTGELFF TGTGCCAGCAGTTTTCCGGGGGGCGCGGACACCGGGGAGCTGTTTTTT
TRBJ2-1 NA TRBV7-9 NA CASSFEGTGIYNEQFF TGTGCCAGCAGCTTCGAGGGGACGGGGATATACAATGAGCAGTTCTTC
TRBJ1-1 NA TRBV19 NA CASSIGLFNTEAFF TGTGCCAGTAGTATTGGACTGTTCAACACTGAAGCTTTCTTT
TRBJ2-7 NA TRBV5-4 TRBD2 CASSLGSGRVGYEQYF TGTGCCAGCAGCTTGGGAAGCGGGAGGGTGGGGTACGAGCAGTACTTC
TRBJ2-1 NA TRBV11-2 NA CASKLRARNEQFF TGTGCCAGCAAGCTTAGGGCCCGCAATGAGCAGTTCTTC
TRBJ1-4 NA TRBV4-3 NA CASSPRRNPRGEKLFF TGCGCCAGCAGCCCCAGACGTAATCCTCGGGGTGAAAAACTGTTTTTT
TRBJ1-2 NA TRBV27 TRBD1 CASSYGAQGAGGYTF TGTGCCAGCAGTTACGGGGCACAGGGGGCGGGGGGCTACACCTTC
TRBJ2-7 NA TRBV6-5 TRBD1 CASSWRQGLDEQYF TGTGCCAGCAGTTGGAGACAGGGGCTGGACGAGCAGTACTTC
TRBJ1-3 NA TRBV5-5 TRBD1 CASTIRQGLGNTIYF TGTGCCAGCACCATAAGACAGGGTCTAGGAAACACCATATATTTT
TRBJ2-5 NA TRBV28 NA CASSFPSSRFQETQYF TGTGCCAGCAGTTTTCCCTCCAGCCGATTTCAAGAGACCCAGTACTTC
TRBJ2-7 NA TRBV7-3 TRBD2 CASSLMAGAGGGEQYF TGTGCCAGCAGCTTAATGGCGGGAGCGGGAGGAGGCGAGCAGTACTTC
TRBJ2-7 NA TRBV4-1 TRBD2 CASSLFLAGPYEQYF TGCGCCAGCAGCCTCTTCCTAGCGGGACCCTACGAGCAGTACTTC
TRBJ1-1 NA TRBV19 NA CASSIDLRAFEAFF TGTGCCAGTAGTATAGATCTTAGGGCATTTGAAGCTTTCTTT
TRBJ2-1 NA TRBV11-2 TRBD2 CASSPTSGEQFF TGTGCCAGCAGCCCGACTAGCGGAGAGCAGTTCTTC
TRBJ1-1 NA TRBV2 NA CASLTGRANTEAFF TGTGCCAGCCTAACAGGGAGGGCCAACACTGAAGCTTTCTTT
TRBJ2-7 NA TRBV21-1 NA CASSTRGSVHEQYF TGTGCCAGCAGCACCCGCGGGAGTGTCCACGAGCAGTACTTC
TRBJ2-7 NA TRBV5-6 NA CASSLAGLEKSYEQYF TGTGCCAGCAGCTTGGCGGGTCTAGAGAAATCCTACGAGCAGTACTTC
TRBJ1-1 once TRBV29-1 NA CSAPRAIKNTEAFF TGCAGCGCGCCTAGGGCCATCAAGAACACTGAAGCTTTCTTT
TRBJ2-3 NA TRBV6-4 NA CASSGSSTDTQYF TGTGCCAGCTCCGGGAGCAGTACAGATACGCAGTATTTT
TRBJ2-2 NA TRBV19 NA CASSITDRAPGELFF TGTGCCAGTAGTATAACGGACAGAGCGCCCGGGGAGCTGTTTTTT
TRBJ1-2 NA TRBV19 NA CASSHGGLDGYTF TGTGCCAGTAGCCACGGCGGGCTGGATGGCTACACCTTC
TRBJ1-4 NA TRBV19 NA CASSIDRNPTNEKLFF TGTGCCAGTAGTATCGATCGGAACCCAACTAATGAAAAACTGTTTTTT
TRBJ2-7 NA TRBV5-4 TRBD1 CASSTRGGTGDPYEQYF TGTGCCAGCAGCACACGAGGGGGGACAGGGGATCCCTACGAGCAGTACTTC
TRBJ2-2 NA TRBV7-3 NA CASSSSRQGHTGELFF TGTGCCAGCAGCTCCTCTCGGCAGGGTCACACCGGGGAGCTGTTTTTT
TRBJ2-5 NA TRBV5-5 TRBD1 CASNRQGSWDQYF TGTGCCAGCAACCGACAGGGCAGTTGGGACCAGTACTTC
TRBJ2-7 NA TRBV28 TRBD1 CASSIAENRGSYEQYF TGTGCCAGCAGCATAGCCGAAAACAGGGGGTCCTACGAGCAGTACTTC
TRBJ2-7 once TRBV28 NA CASSLGDPSYEQYF TGTGCCAGCAGTTTAGGGGACCCCTCCTACGAGCAGTACTTC
TRBJ2-3 once TRBV19 NA CASSEGSDTQYF TGTGCCAGTAGTGAGGGGTCAGATACGCAGTATTTT